One and the same sample provided the 10 T cell receptor beta chains below, sequenced in a study of Ad26.COV2.S vaccination and SARS-CoV-2 variants. The assay was immunoSEQ multiplex PCR, and TCRdb's table has in-frame clones only and misses some. The sample has about 280,000 clones; 70% to 90% are singletons. Treatment specified: roughly 18 received Ad26.COV2.S at low or high dose, single or two shots; roughly 5 received placebo; per-sample allocation not given. Specimen acquisition occurred on day 63 following the initial vaccine or placebo injection. The source material was peripheral blood, sampled in a trial of Ad26.COV2.S vaccine versus placebo. The source is a person aged 18 to 59 who received the Ad26.COV2.S COVID-19 vaccine or a placebo.

This clone has at least ten counts. The rearrangement uses TRBV9 and TRBJ1-1; TRBD1 aligns across 7 bases. The germline gives CDR1 SGDLS, CDR2 YYNGEE. CDR3 length: 14 residues. Unmatched junction bases numbered 7, after V lost 3 bases and J lost 5 bases. Here the CDR3 DNA reads TGTGCCAGCAGCGCGACAGGGTATGAGACTGAAGCTTTCTTT. This gives the protein CASSATGYETEAFF.

The chain combines TRBV5-6 with TRBJ1-1; no definite D call. The CDR3 runs to 12 residues. V lost 4 bases and J lost 9, with 13 bases in between. Germline V gene sequence: CDR1 SGHDT, CDR2 YYEEEE. The CDR3 coding sequence is TGTGCCAGCAGCATCAGGAGTTTCAAAGCTTTCTTT. Translating gives CASSIRSFKAFF.

The V and J genes are TRBV5-6 and TRBJ2-1; 8 bases are shared with TRBD2. CDR3 length equals 15 residues. Germline V gene lookup returns CDR1 SGHDT and CDR2 YYEEEE. V shed 1 base, J shed 3 bases, and the junction held 3 bases outside the gene matches. CDR3 DNA sequence: TGTGCCAGCAGCTTGAACCTAGCGGGCTACAATGAGCAGTTCTTC. Translating it yields CASSLNLAGYNEQFF.

The CDR3 loop is CASSSLSGDTQYF. The CDR3 coding sequence is TGTGCCAGCAGCTCGCTGTCCGGGGATACGCAGTATTTT. The rearrangement uses TRBV7-3 and TRBJ2-3; D is unclear. Trimming removed 4 bases at V and 6 bases at J, with 11 bases between. The germline V gene has CDR1 SGHTA and CDR2 FQGTGA. The CDR3 sequence is 13 residues long.

The chain carries TRBV5-1 and TRBJ1-2; a possible D gene is TRBD1 (5 bases). The CDR3 has 16 residues. V was trimmed by 0 bases and J by 8 bases, leaving 20 bases between them. Germline V gives CDR1 SGHRS, CDR2 YFSETQ. The CDR3 loop reads CASSLGSAGSPEGYTF. CDR3 nucleotide sequence: TGCGCCAGCAGCTTGGGGTCAGCAGGGTCCCCTGAGGGCTACACCTTC.

The chain has TRBV5-1 and TRBJ1-1, with D tentatively TRBD1 (5 bases). CDR1 and CDR2 from the germline V gene are SGHRS and YFSETQ. CDR3 size: 15 residues. The V and J ends lost 5 bases and 3 bases respectively, with 17 bases between them. The CDR3 protein is CASRPDDRPDTEAFF. DNA for the CDR3: TGCGCCAGCAGACCTGATGACAGACCGGACACTGAAGCTTTCTTT.

The rearrangement uses TRBV5-1 and TRBJ2-3, with TRBD2 matching 8 bases. Trimming took 4 bases from V and 2 from J; bases not matched to a gene: 3. CDR1 is SGHRS, CDR2 YFSETQ, per germline. This CDR3 is 14 amino acids long. This CDR3 is CASSLSGTTDTQYF. For the CDR3, the DNA is TGCGCCAGCAGCCTTAGCGGGACCACAGATACGCAGTATTTT.

The CDR3 bases are TGTGCCAGCAGCTTCTTGGGGACCCTATACAATGAGCAGTTCTTC. Its translation: CASSFLGTLYNEQFF. The chain uses TRBV5-8 and TRBJ2-1; D tentatively reads TRBD1 or TRBD2 (5 bases each). The CDR3 spans 15 residues. V was shortened by 2 bases and J by 4 bases, with 13 bases between the two germline ends. The germline gives CDR1 SGHTS, CDR2 YDEGEE.

V usage is TRBV7-2 and J usage is TRBJ1-2, with 7 bases identical to TRBD1. The CDR3 is 14 amino acids. Losses at the gene ends were 7 bases for V and 0 bases for J; bases not matched to a gene: 5. In germline, CDR1 is SGHTA, CDR2 FQGNSA. The DNA of the CDR3 is TGTGCCAGCACCGGGACAGCTTCTAACTATGGCTACACCTTC. Amino acids: CASTGTASNYGYTF.

In DNA form, the CDR3 reads TGCGCCAGCAGCTCTACAGACAGGGGGCCCTATGGCTACACCTTC. The encoded protein is CASSSTDRGPYGYTF. The genes are TRBV5-1 and TRBJ1-2; 10 bases match TRBD1. Germline lookup yields CDR1 SGHRS and CDR2 YFSETQ. The J segment lost 4 bases and the V segment lost 3 bases, leaving 6 bases of the junction unmatched. This CDR3 comprises 15 residues.